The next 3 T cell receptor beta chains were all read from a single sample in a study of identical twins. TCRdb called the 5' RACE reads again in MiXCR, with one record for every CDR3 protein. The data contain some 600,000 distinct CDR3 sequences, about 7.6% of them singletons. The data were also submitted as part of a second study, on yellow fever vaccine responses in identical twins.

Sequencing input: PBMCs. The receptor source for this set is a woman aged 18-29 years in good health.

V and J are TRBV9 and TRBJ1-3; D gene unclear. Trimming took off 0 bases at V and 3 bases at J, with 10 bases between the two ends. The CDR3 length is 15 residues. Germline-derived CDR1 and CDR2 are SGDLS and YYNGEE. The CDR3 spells CASSVAPNDGNTIYF. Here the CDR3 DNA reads TGTGCCAGCAGCGTAGCCCCAAACGATGGAAACACCATATATTTT.

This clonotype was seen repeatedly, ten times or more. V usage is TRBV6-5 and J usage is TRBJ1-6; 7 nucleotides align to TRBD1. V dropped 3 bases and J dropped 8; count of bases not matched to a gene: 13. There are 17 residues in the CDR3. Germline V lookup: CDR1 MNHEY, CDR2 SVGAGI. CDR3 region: CASSYLSGRGSDSPLHF. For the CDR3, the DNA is TGTGCCAGCAGTTATCTCTCCGGCAGGGGGAGTGATTCACCCCTCCACTTT.

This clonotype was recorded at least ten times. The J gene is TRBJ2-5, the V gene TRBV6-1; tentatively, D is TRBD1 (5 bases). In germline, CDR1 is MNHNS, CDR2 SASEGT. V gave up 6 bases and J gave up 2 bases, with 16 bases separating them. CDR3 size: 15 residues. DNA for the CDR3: TGTGCCAGCAGCCCTGACAGATATGGGCAAGAGACCCAGTACTTC. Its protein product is CASSPDRYGQETQYF.